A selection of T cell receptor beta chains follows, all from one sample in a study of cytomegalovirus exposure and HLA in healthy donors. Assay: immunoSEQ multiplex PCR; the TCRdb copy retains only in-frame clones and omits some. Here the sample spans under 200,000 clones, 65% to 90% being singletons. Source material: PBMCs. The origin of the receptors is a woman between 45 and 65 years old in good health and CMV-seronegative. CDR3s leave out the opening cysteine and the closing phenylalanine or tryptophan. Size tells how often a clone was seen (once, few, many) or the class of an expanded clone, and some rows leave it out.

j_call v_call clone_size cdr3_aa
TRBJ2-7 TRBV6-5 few ASSAGRLVDEQY
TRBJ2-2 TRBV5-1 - ASSPRRGEAGELF
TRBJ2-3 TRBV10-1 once ASSDSSEQDTQY
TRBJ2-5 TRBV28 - ASSGVGLAEQETQY
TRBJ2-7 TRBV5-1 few ASSHVTSYEQY
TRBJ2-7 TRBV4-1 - ASSHGEAYEQY
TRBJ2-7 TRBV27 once ASKSSYEQY
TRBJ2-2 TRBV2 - ASSPTGNTGELF
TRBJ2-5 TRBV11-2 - ASSFGNRGQETQY
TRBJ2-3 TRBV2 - ASSAEGRTDTQY
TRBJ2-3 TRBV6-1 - ASSEVVGLAGLADTQY
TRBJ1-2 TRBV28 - ASSSPTGVVYGYT
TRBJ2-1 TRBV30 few ARLEVDEQF
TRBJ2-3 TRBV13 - ASSLTSGSADTQY
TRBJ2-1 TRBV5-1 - ASSPRLAGPPREQF
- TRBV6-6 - ASTVDRAAYEQY
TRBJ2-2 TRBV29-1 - SVDPTQGGELF
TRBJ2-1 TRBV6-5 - ASSRLAGDEQF
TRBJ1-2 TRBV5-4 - ASSFGRATGGYT
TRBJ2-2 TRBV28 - ASSLDGRNTGELF
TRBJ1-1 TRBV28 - ASRPDRMNTEAF
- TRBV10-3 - AIGVAGGSSYEQY
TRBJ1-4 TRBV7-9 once ASSFRQGASTNEKLF
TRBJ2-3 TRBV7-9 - ASSLVGGMTDTQY
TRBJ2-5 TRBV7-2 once ASNLGGSAIQETQY
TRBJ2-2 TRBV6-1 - ASSDLTANTGELF
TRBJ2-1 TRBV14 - ASSQVLVAGFSYNEQF
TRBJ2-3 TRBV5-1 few ASSSSGTRTDTQY
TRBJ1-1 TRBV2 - ASSEGQGYTEAF
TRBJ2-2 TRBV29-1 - SVDEGQGAAGELF
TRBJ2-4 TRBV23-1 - ASSPLGLAGGPGSKNIQY
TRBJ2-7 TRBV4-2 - ASSQGLAGDEQY
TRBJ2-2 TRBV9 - ASSVEAGTIFNTGELF
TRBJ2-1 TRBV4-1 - ASTESPSSGSTYNEQF
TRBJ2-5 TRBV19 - ASSGGGKWTSEETQY
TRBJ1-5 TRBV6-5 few ASSRTGSNQPQH
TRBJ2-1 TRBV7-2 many ASSYLRRNEQF
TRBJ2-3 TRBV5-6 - ASSWGTTDTQY
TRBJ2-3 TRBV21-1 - ASTRPPSSGSLRDTQY
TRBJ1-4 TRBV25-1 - ASSDRIPNEKLF
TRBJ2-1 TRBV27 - ASSSITPDSGDYNEQF
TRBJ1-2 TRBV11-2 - ASREADLYYGYT
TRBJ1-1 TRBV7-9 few SSSRGGTEAF
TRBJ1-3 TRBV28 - ATKGGDYSGNTIY